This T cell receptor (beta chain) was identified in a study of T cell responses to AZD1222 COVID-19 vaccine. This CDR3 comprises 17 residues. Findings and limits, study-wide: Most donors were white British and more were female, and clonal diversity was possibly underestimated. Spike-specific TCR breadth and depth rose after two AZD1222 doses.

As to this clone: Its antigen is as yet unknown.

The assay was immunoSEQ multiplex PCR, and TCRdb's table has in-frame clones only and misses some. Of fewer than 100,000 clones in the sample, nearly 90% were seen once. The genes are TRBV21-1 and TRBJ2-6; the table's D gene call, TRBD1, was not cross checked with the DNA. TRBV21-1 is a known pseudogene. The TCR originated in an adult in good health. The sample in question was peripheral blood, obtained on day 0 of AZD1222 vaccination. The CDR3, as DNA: TGTGCCAGCATCAAGCAACCGACAGGGTCTGGGGCCAACGTCCTGACTTTC. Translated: CASIKQPTGSGANVLTF.